The next 10 T cell receptor beta chains were all read from a single sample in a study of T cell changes during pregnancy in multiple sclerosis. Sequencing used immunoSEQ multiplex PCR; TCRdb keeps in-frame clones, though not all of them. The table shows about 84,000 clones, with approximately 94% occurring only once. The sequencing here drew on peripheral blood, taken in the third trimester of pregnancy. These receptors were taken from a female donor with multiple sclerosis, enrolled in a pregnancy study.

The chain carries TRBV5-4 and TRBJ1-3; 8 positions match TRBD1. The CDR3 totals 13 residues. The V gene end was trimmed by 4 bases and the J gene end by 8 bases; junction bases not matched to a gene: 5. CDR1 SGHNT and CDR2 YYREEE come from the germline V gene (reference sequence). The chain's CDR3 is CASSQGQEDTIYF. CDR3 sequence (DNA): TGTGCCAGCAGCCAGGGACAGGAAGACACCATATATTTT.

The chain carries TRBV7-6 and TRBJ1-3, with D perhaps matching TRBD1 (5 bases). The CDR3 runs to 16 residues. CDR1 and CDR2 (germline): SGHVS, FNYEAQ. V lost 1 base to trimming and J lost 0 bases, with 10 bases between them. For the CDR3, the DNA is TGTGCCAGCAGCTTAGTTCCGGGGGGCTCTGGAAACACCATATATTTT. As protein: CASSLVPGGSGNTIYF.

This clone appeared a single time. The chain links TRBV5-1 to TRBJ1-1, with TRBD1 matching over 8 bases. The CDR3 covers 15 residues. The germline V gene has CDR1 SGHRS and CDR2 YFSETQ. V gave up 4 bases and J gave up 4 bases; unmatched junction bases: 9. This chain's CDR3 is CASSRTDREATEAFF. CDR3 coding DNA: TGCGCCAGCAGCAGGACGGACAGGGAGGCCACTGAAGCTTTCTTT.

The rearrangement uses TRBV5-6 and TRBJ1-2; 10 nucleotides agree with TRBD1. With V trimmed by 3 bases and J by 5 bases, 19 bases remained unmatched. Germline lookup yields CDR1 SGHDT and CDR2 YYEEEE. The CDR3 spans 19 residues. CDR3 sequence (DNA): TGTGCCAGCAGCTCGGCCGTATTCCCGGGACAGGGGAAAGATTATGGCTACACCTTC. Translated: CASSSAVFPGQGKDYGYTF.

V gene TRBV2 combines with J gene TRBJ2-7, with TRBD2 identical over 9 bases. The J segment lost 4 bases and the V segment lost 7 bases, leaving 8 bases of the junction unmatched. The CDR3 is made up of 14 amino acids. Germline lookup yields CDR1 SNHLY and CDR2 FYNNEI. CDR3: CASKWGGGGYEQYF. CDR3 nucleotides: TGTGCCAGCAAATGGGGCGGGGGGGGTTACGAGCAGTACTTC.

The chain couples TRBV9 to TRBJ2-5, with 11 bases fitting TRBD2. CDR3 length: 16 residues. V was clipped by 0 bases and J by 1 base; unmatched bases: 2. Germline V gene lookup returns CDR1 SGDLS and CDR2 YYNGEE. The CDR3 DNA reads as TGTGCCAGCAGCGTAGCTACTAGCGGGAGCCAAGAGACCCAGTACTTC. Protein product: CASSVATSGSQETQYF.

V and J are TRBV6-6 and TRBJ2-3, with 10 bases fitting TRBD2. The V gene end was trimmed by 2 bases and the J gene end by 2 bases; junction bases not matched to a gene: 4. The CDR3 length is 16 residues. In germline, CDR1 is MNHNY, CDR2 SVGAGI (reference sequence). CDR3 region: CASSYELAGNTDTQYF. The CDR3 DNA reads as TGTGCCAGCAGTTACGAACTAGCGGGGAACACAGATACGCAGTATTTT.

V and J are TRBV29-1 and TRBJ1-2; D is ambiguous. The CDR3 has 11 residues. Trimming removed 4 bases at V and 8 bases at J, with 11 bases between. Germline loops: CDR1 SQVTM, CDR2 ANQGSEA. Written as DNA, the CDR3 is TGCAGCGTTGTGGCAGGATCCGGCTACACCTTC. Protein product: CSVVAGSGYTF.

CDR3 in DNA: TGTGCCAGCTCACTGGACAGGGGCAGAGATACGCAGTATTTT. It codes for CASSLDRGRDTQYF. V gene TRBV18 combines with J gene TRBJ2-3, with 9 bases identical to TRBD1. Germline-derived CDR1 and CDR2 are KGHSH and LQKENI. This CDR3 is 14 amino acids long. Trimming took 4 bases from V and 5 from J; bases not matched to a gene: 4.

The rearrangement uses TRBV11-2 and TRBJ1-1; 7 bases map to TRBD1. With V trimmed by 2 bases and J by 1 base, 13 bases remained unmatched. CDR1 is SGHAT and CDR2 is FQNNGV in the germline V gene. The CDR3 length is 18 residues. The CDR3 spells CASSLLAPRRQGNTEAFF. The CDR3, as DNA: TGTGCCAGCAGCTTATTGGCCCCGAGGCGACAGGGGAACACTGAAGCTTTCTTT.